A single sample is the source of the 32 T cell receptor beta chains below, sequenced in a study of T-cell reconstitution after alpha-beta-depleted transplantation in children. Unique molecular identifiers were used in preparing the TCRbeta library. From the PCR reads, TCRdb called clonotypes with MiXCR, one entry per CDR3 protein. The sample lists roughly 220,000 distinct CDR3 sequences, around 11% seen once, with about 2.6% in the top ten. The sample was PBMCs from the stem cell graft donor, taken from the stem cell graft. The source of these receptors is a human donor who donated a stem cell graft to a child with acute lymphoblastic leukemia.

In its sample, this clonotype was seen many times. The genes are TRBV29-1 and TRBJ1-1; D uncertain. The V and J ends lost 6 bases and 0 bases respectively, with 17 bases between them. Germline V gene data show CDR1 as SQVTM and CDR2 as ANQGSEA. The CDR3 is made up of 15 amino acids. The CDR3 is CSVDPLPRMNTEAFF. The CDR3 nucleotides are TGCAGCGTGGACCCCCTTCCCCGCATGAACACTGAAGCTTTCTTT.

This clonotype was recorded at least ten times. V usage is TRBV5-1 and J usage is TRBJ1-1; 7 positions agree with TRBD1. CDR3 length equals 17 residues. Losses at the gene ends were 0 bases for V and 3 bases for J; bases not matched to a gene: 11. Per germline, CDR1 SGHRS and CDR2 YFSETQ. The CDR3 region is CASSLGGTAKGDTEAFF. The CDR3, as DNA: TGCGCCAGCAGCTTGGGTGGGACAGCAAAAGGGGACACTGAAGCTTTCTTT. Using reference TRBV5-1 and TRBJ1-1 for the parts outside the CDR3, the full variable domain is KAGVTQTPRYLIKTRGQQVTLSCSPISGHRSVSWYQQTPGQGLQFLFEYFSETQRNKGNFPGRFSGRQFSNSRSEMNVSTLELGDSALYLCASSLGGTAKGDTEAFFGQGTRLTVV.

This clonotype was detected ten times or more. The V gene is TRBV5-1, the J gene TRBJ2-4, with TRBD1 identical over 7 bases. Germline V lookup: CDR1 SGHRS, CDR2 YFSETQ. The CDR3 length is 15 residues. J gave up 1 base and V 5 bases, and 6 bases lay outside the gene matches. The chain's CDR3 is CASSFTGDAKNIQYF. CDR3 nucleotide sequence: TGCGCCAGCAGTTTCACAGGGGATGCCAAAAACATTCAGTACTTC.

This chain connects TRBV4-2 to TRBJ2-3; tentatively, D is TRBD1 or TRBD2 (5 bases each). Germline CDR1 and CDR2: LGHNA and YNFKEQ. V was shortened by 2 bases and J by 1 base, with 19 bases between the two germline ends. The CDR3 has 18 amino acids. The CDR3 coding sequence is TGTGCCAGCAGCCAAACTGGGGGTGGCGGAGGCGGCACAGATACGCAGTATTTT. It encodes CASSQTGGGGGGTDTQYF.

The table lists this clonotype with many counts. This chain connects TRBV20-1 to TRBJ1-2; 8 nucleotides agree with TRBD1. CDR3 length equals 16 residues. V lost 6 bases, J lost 8 bases, and 20 bases stayed unmatched. From germline, CDR1 is DFQATT and CDR2 SNEGSKA (reference sequence). The chain's CDR3 is CSARTGYILKRGGYTF. In nucleotides, the CDR3 is TGCAGTGCCCGGACAGGGTATATTTTGAAGAGAGGCGGCTACACCTTC.

This clonotype came up many times. The V gene is TRBV7-2, the J gene TRBJ1-2; TRBD1 aligns across 7 bases. With 4 bases clipped from V and 2 bases from J, the junction kept 10 bases outside the gene matches. Germline CDR1 SGHTA, CDR2 FQGNSA. This CDR3 comprises 16 residues. CDR3 nucleotides: TGTGCCAGCAGCTCCCACGGACAGGCATCAAACTATGGCTACACCTTC. Its translation: CASSSHGQASNYGYTF.

There are many counts of this clonotype. The chain links TRBV16 to TRBJ1-2; tentatively, D is TRBD1 (6 bases). V was clipped by 4 bases and J by 4 bases, with 19 bases between them. Per germline, CDR1 KGHSY and CDR2 FQNENV. CDR3 length: 16 amino acids. Here the CDR3 DNA reads TGTGCCAGCAGCCCCGGAGGTCGGGGGGCACTCTATGGCTACACCTTC. It is translated as CASSPGGRGALYGYTF.

This clonotype appeared many times. The chain recombines TRBV30 with TRBJ1-1, with unresolved D. Germline CDR1 reads GTSNPN; CDR2 reads SVGIG (reference sequence). This CDR3 spans 13 amino acids. V lost 3 bases and J lost 1, with 9 bases in between. CDR3 loop: CAWRSTGNTEAFF. The CDR3 bases are TGTGCCTGGAGATCGACGGGGAACACTGAAGCTTTCTTT.

This clonotype was counted at least ten times. This sequence joins TRBV2 and TRBJ2-3; unclear D gene. The CDR3 consists of 14 residues. Germline V CDR1 and CDR2: SNHLY, FYNNEI. Trimming took off 6 bases at V and 4 bases at J, with 14 bases between the two ends. CDR3 amino acids: CASRGLSGPDTQYF. The CDR3 bases are TGTGCCAGCAGGGGCTTGTCGGGCCCAGATACGCAGTATTTT.

This clonotype was detected many times. V and J are TRBV20-1 and TRBJ2-7; 13 positions match TRBD2. The CDR3 loop spans 14 amino acids. The trim removed 3 bases at V and 4 bases at J, leaving 3 bases unmatched. Germline V CDR1 and CDR2: DFQATT, SNEGSKA (reference sequence). The CDR3 coding sequence is TGCAGTGCTAGTCCGGGACTAGCGGGATACGAGCAGTACTTC. Translating gives CSASPGLAGYEQYF.

In its sample, this clonotype was seen many times. This chain joins TRBV9 and TRBJ2-2; weak D call: TRBD2 (6 bases). The CDR3 runs to 14 residues. The germline V gene encodes CDR1 SGDLS and CDR2 YYNGEE. With 0 bases removed from V and 6 bases from J, the gap between germline ends came to 9 bases. The CDR3 region has the DNA TGTGCCAGCAGCGTAGCTACGGGAGCCGGGGAGCTGTTTTTT. Its translation is CASSVATGAGELFF.

The table lists this clonotype with many counts. The chain employs TRBV12-3 or TRBV12-4 and TRBJ2-7; TRBD2 agrees at 8 bases. V was pared by 6 bases and J by 2 bases, with 9 bases of the junction left unmatched. The CDR3 is 15 amino acids. CDR3 DNA sequence: TGTGCCAGCAGCCACAGAACTAGCGGAACCTACGAGCAGTACTTC. It encodes CASSHRTSGTYEQYF.

This clonotype has ten or more counts. This chain connects TRBV10-3 to TRBJ1-3, with D maybe TRBD1 (5 bases). CDR1 ENHRY and CDR2 SYGVKD come from the germline V gene. The CDR3 loop spans 14 amino acids. The germline V and J ends were trimmed by 10 bases and 0 bases, with 13 bases remaining between them. The chain's CDR3 is CATFGGSSGNTIYF. As DNA, the CDR3 is TGTGCCACCTTCGGGGGGAGCTCTGGAAACACCATATATTTT.

This clonotype was recorded many times. The chain employs TRBV2 and TRBJ1-2; a possible D gene is TRBD1 (5 bases). V dropped 7 bases and J dropped 7 bases, with 22 bases sitting between them. Looked up from germline, CDR1 is SNHLY and CDR2 is FYNNEI. The CDR3 covers 15 residues. CDR3 nucleotide sequence: TGTGCCAGCACCCTCCAGGGCGCCTCCTCAGGTGGCTACACCTTC. This sequence encodes CASTLQGASSGGYTF.

On this clonotype: A much bigger clone sits one base away, suggesting this may be a read error. V and J are TRBV6-2 or TRBV6-3 and TRBJ2-1; weak D call: TRBD2 (6 bases). Germline CDR1 and CDR2: MNHEY and SVGEGT. The CDR3 is 14 amino acids. Trimming left V 6 bases short and J 3 bases short, with 12 bases between. The CDR3 coding sequence is TGTGCCAGCAGCCCCTCTAGCGTCTACAATGAGCAGTTCTTC. Translating it yields CASSPSSVYNEQFF.

This clonotype was seen repeatedly, ten times or more. V gene TRBV7-9 combines with J gene TRBJ2-7; D gene uncertain. The ends were cut back, 3 bases at V and 5 bases at J, with 5 bases in the middle. The CDR3 extends over 11 amino acids. Germline CDR1 reads SEHNR; CDR2 reads FQNEAQ (reference sequence). The CDR3 DNA sequence: TGTGCCAGCAGCTTGAAAGACGAGCAGTACTTC. Translated, it gives CASSLKDEQYF.

This clonotype was seen ten or more times. The rearrangement joins TRBV20-1 to TRBJ2-5; D uncertain. V lost 3 bases and J lost 1, with 3 bases in between. Germline assignment: CDR1 DFQATT and CDR2 SNEGSKA (reference sequence). This CDR3 comprises 11 residues. The DNA of the CDR3 is TGCAGTGCTAGTTCCCAAGAGACCCAGTACTTC. Translating it yields CSASSQETQYF.

This clonotype has a count of ten or more. This chain joins TRBV20-1 and TRBJ2-7; 12 bases map to TRBD2. The V gene end was trimmed by 6 bases and the J gene end by 7 bases; junction bases not matched to a gene: 16. The CDR3 is 16 amino acids. Germline CDR1 and CDR2: DFQATT and SNEGSKA (reference sequence). In nucleotides, the CDR3 is TGCAGTGCGGGGAGGGTGACTAGCGGGAGATCGCAGGAGCAGTACTTC. This encodes CSAGRVTSGRSQEQYF.

The sample holds many counts of this clonotype. The chain recombines TRBV9 with TRBJ2-1, with D maybe TRBD2 (5 bases). Trimming took 2 bases from V and 0 from J, leaving 12 bases between them. This CDR3 is 16 amino acids long. Germline lookup yields CDR1 SGDLS and CDR2 YYNGEE. The CDR3 region is CASSVSTGSSYNEQFF. CDR3 coding DNA: TGTGCCAGCAGCGTCTCGACGGGGAGCTCCTACAATGAGCAGTTCTTC.

There are many counts of this clonotype. V usage is TRBV5-1 and J usage is TRBJ2-5, with D possibly matching TRBD1 (5 bases). The ends were cut back, 4 bases at V and 4 bases at J, with 14 bases in the middle. The V gene's germline CDR1 is SGHRS and CDR2 YFSETQ. This CDR3 is built from 14 residues. In DNA form, the CDR3 reads TGCGCCAGCAGCGAGTCGGACACCCCAGAGACCCAGTACTTC. The encoded protein is CASSESDTPETQYF.

The rearrangement links TRBV30 to TRBJ1-1, with D tentatively TRBD1 (6 bases). Germline V CDR1 and CDR2: GTSNPN, SVGIG (reference sequence). This CDR3 has 16 residues. Trimming stripped 0 bases from V and 3 bases from J, with 17 bases between. The CDR3, as DNA: TGTGCCTGGAGTGTACTTGGGGGACACAAATACACTGAAGCTTTCTTT. Its translation: CAWSVLGGHKYTEAFF. Complete variable domain (other parts from reference TRBV30 and TRBJ1-1): SQTIHQWPATLVQPVGSPLSLECTVEGTSNPNLYWYRQAAGRGLQLLFYSVGIGQISSEVPQNLSASRPQDRQFILSSKKLLLSDSGFYLCAWSVLGGHKYTEAFFGQGTRLTVV.

The V call is TRBV4-3, the J call TRBJ2-7; no reliable D call. V was shortened by 0 bases and J by 1 base, with 10 bases between the two germline ends. This CDR3 is 15 amino acids long. The germline CDR1 and CDR2 sequences are LGHNA and YSLEER. The CDR3 bases are TGCGCCAGCAGCCAAGACCGGTCCGGATCCTACGAGCAGTACTTC. This sequence encodes CASSQDRSGSYEQYF.

This clonotype was observed at least ten times. The chain carries TRBV4-2 and TRBJ2-2; D is unclear. The CDR3 contains 11 residues. V dropped 4 bases and J dropped 7 bases, with 4 bases sitting between them. Germline V gene data show CDR1 as LGHNA and CDR2 as YNFKEQ. CDR3 loop: CASSLDGELFF. CDR3 DNA: TGTGCCAGCAGCCTCGACGGGGAGCTGTTTTTT.

The V and J genes are TRBV5-4 and TRBJ2-1, with 7 bases fitting TRBD2. CDR3 length: 14 amino acids. After removal of 4 bases from V and 5 bases from J, the junction contained 6 bases not matched to a gene. The germline V gene has CDR1 SGHNT and CDR2 YYREEE (reference sequence). The CDR3 DNA is TGTGCCAGCAGCCTAGGGACTACCAACAATGAGCAGTTCTTC. Translation gives CASSLGTTNNEQFF.

This clonotype was detected only a few times. The chain employs TRBV19 and TRBJ1-1, with unresolved D. The CDR3 has 11 residues. Trimming took off 6 bases at V and 5 bases at J, with 7 bases between the two ends. Germline CDR1 is LNHDA and CDR2 is SQIVND (reference sequence). CDR3: CASSLKTEAFF. The DNA for the CDR3 is TGTGCCAGTAGCCTCAAGACTGAAGCTTTCTTT.

The chain links TRBV15 to TRBJ2-1; perhaps TRBD2 as D (5 bases). The germline V and J ends were trimmed by 0 bases and 8 bases, with 14 bases remaining between them. Germline CDR1 is LNHNV and CDR2 is YYDKDF (reference sequence). The CDR3 extends over 15 amino acids. As DNA, the CDR3 is TGTGCCACCAGCAGAGACCCCGGCGGGCGGCATGAGCAGTTCTTC. It specifies CATSRDPGGRHEQFF.

This clonotype showed up just a few times. The chain couples TRBV5-1 to TRBJ1-2; TRBD1 aligns across 8 bases. The CDR3 is made up of 18 amino acids. From germline, CDR1 is SGHRS and CDR2 YFSETQ. J gave up 0 bases and V 2 bases, and 12 bases lay outside the gene matches. CDR3 sequence: CASSFSFAGTGTNYGYTF. The CDR3 DNA reads as TGCGCCAGCAGCTTCTCCTTCGCCGGGACAGGAACTAACTATGGCTACACCTTC.

This clonotype was observed at least ten times. The CDR3 spells CASSLLLAGGKETQYF. In DNA, the CDR3 is TGTGCCAGCAGCTTGCTTCTAGCGGGAGGGAAGGAGACCCAGTACTTC. V is TRBV5-6 and J is TRBJ2-5, with 12 bases matching TRBD2. V dropped 1 base and J dropped 5; count of bases not matched to a gene: 6. In germline, CDR1 is SGHDT, CDR2 YYEEEE. CDR3 size: 16 residues.

This clonotype was picked up many times. The rearrangement links TRBV27 to TRBJ1-5; no clear D gene. Germline CDR1 and CDR2: MNHEY and SMNVEV (reference sequence). The CDR3 totals 15 residues. V shed 7 bases and J shed 4 bases, with 17 bases lying between them. CDR3 nucleotide sequence: TGTGCCAGCACTCTCAAGATCTACGGGAATCAGCCCCAGCATTTT. It translates to CASTLKIYGNQPQHF.

This clonotype was found many times. The V gene is TRBV5-1, the J gene TRBJ1-1, with D uncertain. Germline loops: CDR1 SGHRS, CDR2 YFSETQ. With 0 bases removed from V and 0 bases from J, the gap between germline ends came to 12 bases. CDR3 length equals 16 residues. The CDR3 nucleotides read TGCGCCAGCAGCTTGGGACAAGAGTGGGTGAACACTGAAGCTTTCTTT. This encodes CASSLGQEWVNTEAFF.

Ten or more counts support this clonotype. The chain combines TRBV5-1 with TRBJ2-7; a weak D match, TRBD1 (5 bases). Germline V gene lookup returns CDR1 SGHRS and CDR2 YFSETQ. This CDR3 region has 12 residues. V lost 4 bases and J 4 bases, leaving 9 bases between the germline ends. The CDR3 region is CASSRDRYEQYF. Written as DNA, the CDR3 is TGCGCCAGCAGCCGCGACAGATACGAGCAGTACTTC. The entire variable domain, with the rest obtained from reference TRBV5-1 and TRBJ2-7, is as follows: KAGVTQTPRYLIKTRGQQVTLSCSPISGHRSVSWYQQTPGQGLQFLFEYFSETQRNKGNFPGRFSGRQFSNSRSEMNVSTLELGDSALYLCASSRDRYEQYFGPGTRLTVT.

This clonotype appeared many times. J is TRBJ2-3 and V is TRBV11-2, with a weak D call TRBD2 (5 bases). Germline V gene sequence: CDR1 SGHAT, CDR2 FQNNGV. The CDR3 totals 14 residues. Trimming left V 6 bases short and J 5 bases short, with 15 bases between. CDR3 loop: CASRQSLAIDTQYF. In DNA form, the CDR3 reads TGTGCCAGCAGACAGAGCCTAGCAATAGATACGCAGTATTTT.